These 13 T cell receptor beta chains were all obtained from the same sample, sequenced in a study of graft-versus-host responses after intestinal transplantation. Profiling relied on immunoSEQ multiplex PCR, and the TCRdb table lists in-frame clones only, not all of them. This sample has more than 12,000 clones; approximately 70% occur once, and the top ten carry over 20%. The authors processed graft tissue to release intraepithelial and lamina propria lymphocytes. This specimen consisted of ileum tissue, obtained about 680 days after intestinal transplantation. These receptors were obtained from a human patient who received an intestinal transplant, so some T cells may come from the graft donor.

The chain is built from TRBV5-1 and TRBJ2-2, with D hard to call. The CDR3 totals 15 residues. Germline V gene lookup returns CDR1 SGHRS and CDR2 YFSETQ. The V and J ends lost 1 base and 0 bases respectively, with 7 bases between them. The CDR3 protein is CASSLTESNTGELFF. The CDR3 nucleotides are TGCGCCAGCAGCTTGACAGAATCGAACACCGGGGAGCTGTTTTTT.

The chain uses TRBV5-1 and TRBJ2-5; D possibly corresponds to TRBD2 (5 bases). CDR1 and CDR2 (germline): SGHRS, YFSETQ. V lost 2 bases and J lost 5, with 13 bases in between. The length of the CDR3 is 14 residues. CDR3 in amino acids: CASSFGVARETQYF. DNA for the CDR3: TGCGCCAGCAGCTTCGGGGTAGCGCGGGAGACCCAGTACTTC.

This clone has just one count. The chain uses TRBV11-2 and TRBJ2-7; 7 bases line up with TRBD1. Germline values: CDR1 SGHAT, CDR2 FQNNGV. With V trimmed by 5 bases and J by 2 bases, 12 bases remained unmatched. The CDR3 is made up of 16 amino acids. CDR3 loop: CASSLYYTGVPYEQYF. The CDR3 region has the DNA TGTGCCAGCAGCCTTTACTACACAGGGGTCCCCTACGAGCAGTACTTC.

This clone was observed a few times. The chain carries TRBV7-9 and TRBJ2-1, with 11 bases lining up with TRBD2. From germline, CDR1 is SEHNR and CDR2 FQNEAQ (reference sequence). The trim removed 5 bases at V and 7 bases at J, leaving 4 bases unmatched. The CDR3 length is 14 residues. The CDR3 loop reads CASSQGLAVNEQFF. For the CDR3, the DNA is TGTGCCAGCAGCCAGGGACTAGCGGTAAATGAGCAGTTCTTC.

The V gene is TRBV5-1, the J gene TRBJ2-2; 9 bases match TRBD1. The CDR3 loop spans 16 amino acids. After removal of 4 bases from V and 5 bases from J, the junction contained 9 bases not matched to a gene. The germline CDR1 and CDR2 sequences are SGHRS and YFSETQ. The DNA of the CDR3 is TGCGCCAGCAGCATTTACAGGGGGCGCGGGACCGGGGAGCTGTTTTTT. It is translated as CASSIYRGRGTGELFF.

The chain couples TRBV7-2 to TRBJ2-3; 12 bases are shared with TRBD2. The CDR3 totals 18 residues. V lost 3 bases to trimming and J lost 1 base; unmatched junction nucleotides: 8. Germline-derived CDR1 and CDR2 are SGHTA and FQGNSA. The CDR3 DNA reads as TGTGCCAGCAGCTTGAGACTAGCGGGGGAATACCGCACAGATACGCAGTATTTT. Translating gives CASSLRLAGEYRTDTQYF.

The CDR3 coding sequence is TGTGCCAGCAGTTCCCTCAACAGGGGCACTGAAGCTTTCTTT. Translating it yields CASSSLNRGTEAFF. V is TRBV6-5 and J is TRBJ1-1; 7 nucleotides line up with TRBD1. Trimming took 4 bases from V and 4 from J; bases not matched to a gene: 6. Germline V gene data show CDR1 as MNHEY and CDR2 as SVGAGI. This CDR3 region has 14 residues.

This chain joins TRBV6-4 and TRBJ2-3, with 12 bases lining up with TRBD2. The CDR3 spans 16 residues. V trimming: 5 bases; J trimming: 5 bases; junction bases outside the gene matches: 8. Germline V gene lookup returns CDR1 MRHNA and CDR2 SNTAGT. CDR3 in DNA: TGTGCCAGCAGTCGACTAGCGGGAGAGGTTGTAGATACGCAGTATTTT. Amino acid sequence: CASSRLAGEVVDTQYF.

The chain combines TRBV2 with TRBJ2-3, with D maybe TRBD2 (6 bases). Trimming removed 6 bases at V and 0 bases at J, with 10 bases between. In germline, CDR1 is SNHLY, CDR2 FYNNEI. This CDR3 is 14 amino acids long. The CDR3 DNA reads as TGTGCCAGCAGCCCGACTAGGAGCACAGATACGCAGTATTTT. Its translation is CASSPTRSTDTQYF. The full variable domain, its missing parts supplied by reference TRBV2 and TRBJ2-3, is EPEVTQTPSHQVTQMGQEVILRCVPISNHLYFYWYRQILGQKVEFLVSFYNNEISEKSEIFDDQFSVERPDGSNFTLKIRSTKLEDSAMYFCASSPTRSTDTQYFGPGTRLTVL.

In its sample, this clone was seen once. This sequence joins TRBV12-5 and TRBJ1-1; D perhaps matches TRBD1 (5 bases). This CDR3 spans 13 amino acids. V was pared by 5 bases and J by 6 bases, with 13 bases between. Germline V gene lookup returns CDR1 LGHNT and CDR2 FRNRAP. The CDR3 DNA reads TGTGCTAGTGGTGACAGTGGGAGACCTGAAGCTTTCTTT. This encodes CASGDSGRPEAFF.

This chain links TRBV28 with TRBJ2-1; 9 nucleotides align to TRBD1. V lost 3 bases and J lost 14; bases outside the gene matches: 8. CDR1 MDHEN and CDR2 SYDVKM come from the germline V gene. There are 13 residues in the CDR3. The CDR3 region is CASSFPSGDREFF. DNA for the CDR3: TGTGCCAGCAGTTTCCCATCGGGGGACAGGGAGTTCTTC. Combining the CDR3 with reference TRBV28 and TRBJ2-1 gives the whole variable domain DVKVTQSSRYLVKRTGEKVFLECVQDMDHENMFWYRQDPGLGLRLIYFSYDVKMKEKGDIPEGYSVSREKKERFSLILESASTNQTSMYLCASSFPSGDREFFGPGTRLTVL.

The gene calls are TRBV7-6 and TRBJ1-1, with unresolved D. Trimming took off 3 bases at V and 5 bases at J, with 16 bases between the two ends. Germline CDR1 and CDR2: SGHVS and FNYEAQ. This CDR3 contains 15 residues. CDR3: CASSFIEGWGTEAFF. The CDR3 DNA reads TGTGCCAGCAGCTTTATTGAGGGATGGGGAACTGAAGCTTTCTTT.

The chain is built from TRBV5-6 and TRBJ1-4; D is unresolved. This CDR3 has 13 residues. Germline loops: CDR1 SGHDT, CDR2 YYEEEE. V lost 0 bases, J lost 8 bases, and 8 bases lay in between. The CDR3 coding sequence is TGTGCCAGCAGCTTGGGACTGGAAGAAAAACTGTTTTTT. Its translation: CASSLGLEEKLFF.